One and the same sample provided the 26 T cell receptor beta chains below, sequenced in a study of blood T cell repertoires in COVID-19. The table came from immunoSEQ multiplex PCR; TCRdb's copy has only in-frame clones and leaves some out. The profile covers about 190,000 clones, with 75% to 85% appearing a single time and 5.5% to 8.5% taken by the ten largest. The sample was peripheral blood. These receptors came from a man between 60 and 75 years old with acute or convalescent COVID-19.

This rearrangement joins TRBV6-5 to TRBJ2-1; 9 positions match TRBD2. V lost 0 bases to trimming and J lost 8 bases; unmatched junction nucleotides: 8. Germline lookup yields CDR1 MNHEY and CDR2 SVGAGI. CDR3 size: 16 residues. The CDR3: CASSYSVGLAVYEQFF. CDR3 in DNA: TGTGCCAGCAGTTACTCTGTGGGACTAGCAGTGTATGAGCAGTTCTTC.

The J gene is TRBJ2-5, the V gene TRBV5-6; D gene ambiguous. The V end was cut by 2 bases, the J end by 4 bases, with 12 bases between. From germline, CDR1 is SGHDT and CDR2 YYEEEE. This CDR3 is built from 14 residues. The CDR3 sequence: CASSFFSGRETQYF. The CDR3 DNA reads as TGTGCCAGCAGCTTTTTTTCTGGCAGAGAGACCCAGTACTTC.

The table lists this clone with a count of one. This sequence joins TRBV28 and TRBJ1-3, with D tentatively TRBD1 (5 bases). Trimming took off 6 bases at V and 4 bases at J, with 28 bases between the two ends. The CDR3 sequence is 19 residues long. Per germline, CDR1 MDHEN and CDR2 SYDVKM. CDR3 nucleotides: TGTGCCAGCAGCTTACCTTACAGTTGGCAGGGAAATCCCGGAAACACCATATATTTT. Translation gives CASSLPYSWQGNPGNTIYF.

The chain uses TRBV6-5 and TRBJ1-4, with D unresolved. CDR3 length: 13 residues. Trimming cost V 8 bases and J 6 bases, with 13 bases left between them. Germline V CDR1 and CDR2: MNHEY, SVGAGI. DNA of the CDR3: TGTGCCAGCCGGGGAAGTGGGCATGAAAAACTGTTTTTT. It translates to CASRGSGHEKLFF.

The rearrangement links TRBV30 to TRBJ2-1, with TRBD2 matching over 10 bases. Germline-derived CDR1 and CDR2 are GTSNPN and SVGIG (reference sequence). The CDR3 consists of 16 residues. The junction had 11 bases not matched to a gene; V was cut back by 0 bases and J by 9 bases. The CDR3: CAWSVLGTSAAREQFF. CDR3 nucleotide sequence: TGTGCCTGGAGTGTACTAGGGACTAGCGCCGCGCGTGAGCAGTTCTTC.

The chain employs TRBV11-2 and TRBJ2-5; unclear D gene. This CDR3 is built from 17 residues. Trimming stripped 1 base from V and 1 base from J, with 16 bases between. CDR1 is SGHAT, CDR2 FQNNGV, per germline. The chain's CDR3 is CASSLGLDPHGQETQYF. Written as DNA, the CDR3 is TGTGCCAGCAGCTTAGGGTTAGATCCCCACGGCCAAGAGACCCAGTACTTC.

This chain uses TRBV12-5 with TRBJ1-3, with a weak D call TRBD1 (5 bases). V lost 0 bases to trimming and J lost 0 bases, with 12 bases between them. From germline, CDR1 is LGHNT and CDR2 FRNRAP. The CDR3 is 17 amino acids. In DNA, the CDR3 is TGTGCTAGTGGTTTGGTTCAGGGTTCCATCTCTGGAAACACCATATATTTT. The encoded protein is CASGLVQGSISGNTIYF.

The J gene is TRBJ1-1, the V gene TRBV18; 7 nucleotides agree with TRBD1. With 6 bases clipped from V and 1 base from J, the junction kept 2 bases outside the gene matches. Germline CDR1 reads KGHSH; CDR2 reads LQKENI. This CDR3 spans 13 amino acids. DNA of the CDR3: TGTGCCAGCTCCGGACAGGCGAACACTGAAGCTTTCTTT. Translating it yields CASSGQANTEAFF. Full variable domain (remainder filled in from reference TRBV18 and TRBJ1-1): NAGVMQNPRHLVRRRGQEARLRCSPMKGHSHVYWYRQLPEEGLKFMVYLQKENIIDESGMPKERFSAEFPKEGPSILRIQQVVRGDSAAYFCASSGQANTEAFFGQGTRLTVV.

The genes are TRBV2 and TRBJ2-7, with D possibly being TRBD1 (5 bases). Trimming stripped 1 base from V and 2 bases from J, with 12 bases between. From germline, CDR1 is SNHLY and CDR2 FYNNEI. This CDR3 comprises 15 residues. The CDR3 protein is CASSEGTAGTYEQYF. For the CDR3, the DNA is TGTGCCAGCAGTGAAGGGACCGCAGGGACCTACGAGCAGTACTTC.

This clone was seen just once. This rearrangement joins TRBV2 to TRBJ1-1, with D possibly being TRBD1 (6 bases). Germline CDR1 SNHLY, CDR2 FYNNEI. The CDR3 spans 15 residues. Trimming stripped 7 bases from V and 4 bases from J, with 19 bases between. The CDR3 region is CASIQDITGRTEAFF. The CDR3 DNA reads as TGTGCCAGCATACAGGACATCACAGGGCGCACTGAAGCTTTCTTT.

V usage is TRBV6-6 and J usage is TRBJ1-4; 8 nucleotides line up with TRBD1. The germline gives CDR1 MNHNY, CDR2 SVGAGI (reference sequence). The CDR3 runs 18 residues. V was clipped by 5 bases and J by 1 base; unmatched bases: 12. CDR3 DNA sequence: TGTGCCAGCAGTCATAACAGGGGGGAATTTAGAACTAATGAAAAACTGTTTTTT. It yields the protein CASSHNRGEFRTNEKLFF.

CDR3 sequence reads: CSVASQNNQPQHF. CDR3 nucleotides: TGCAGCGTTGCGTCCCAGAACAATCAGCCCCAGCATTTT. This chain links TRBV29-1 with TRBJ1-5; no reliable D call. The germline V gene encodes CDR1 SQVTM and CDR2 ANQGSEA. V was clipped by 4 bases and J by 3 bases, with 10 bases between them. CDR3 size: 13 residues.

The V and J genes are TRBV7-2 and TRBJ2-1; D gene uncertain. V lost 4 bases to trimming and J lost 8 bases, with 6 bases between them. Germline CDR1 SGHTA, CDR2 FQGNSA. The CDR3 covers 11 residues. The CDR3 coding sequence is TGTGCCAGCAGCTCCTTCTATGAGCAGTTCTTC. Protein: CASSSFYEQFF.

The sample holds a few counts of this clone. The V gene is TRBV29-1, the J gene TRBJ2-5; maybe TRBD2 (6 bases). CDR3 size: 16 residues. Germline CDR1 reads SQVTM; CDR2 reads ANQGSEA. Trimming stripped 7 bases from V and 4 bases from J, with 25 bases between. The CDR3 here is CSAQRGGTGGSETQYF. DNA for the CDR3: TGCAGCGCACAGAGGGGCGGGACTGGGGGGTCAGAGACCCAGTACTTC.

The chain links TRBV7-2 to TRBJ2-2; weak D call: TRBD1 (6 bases). Germline-derived CDR1 and CDR2 are SGHTA and FQGNSA. V was clipped by 2 bases and J by 6 bases, with 10 bases between them. The CDR3 contains 14 residues. CDR3 coding DNA: TGTGCCAGCAGCTTAAAGGCAGGGGCCGGGGAGCTGTTTTTT. Its protein product is CASSLKAGAGELFF.

The J gene is TRBJ1-6, the V gene TRBV2, with D possibly being TRBD1 (6 bases). Trimming left V 2 bases short and J 0 bases short, with 14 bases between. Germline lookup yields CDR1 SNHLY and CDR2 FYNNEI. This CDR3 region has 18 residues. The CDR3 DNA sequence: TGTGCCAGCAGTGAACCCGGGACATCCAGCTCCTATAATTCACCCCTCCACTTT. It specifies CASSEPGTSSSYNSPLHF.

V and J are TRBV5-4 and TRBJ2-1, with 9 bases that match TRBD1. Germline CDR1 is SGHNT and CDR2 is YYREEE (reference sequence). CDR3 length: 15 amino acids. The junction had 10 bases not matched to a gene; V was cut back by 3 bases and J by 9 bases. The CDR3 loop is CASSSPGTGRVEQFF. CDR3 bases: TGTGCCAGCAGCTCCCCCGGGACAGGGCGTGTTGAGCAGTTCTTC.

This chain links TRBV6-5 with TRBJ1-5; TRBD1 aligns across 9 bases. Germline V gene lookup returns CDR1 MNHEY and CDR2 SVGAGI. The J segment lost 2 bases and the V segment lost 4 bases, leaving 0 bases of the junction unmatched. This CDR3 region has 14 residues. The CDR3 DNA sequence: TGTGCCAGCAGTTGGACAGGGGGCAATCAGCCCCAGCATTTT. Protein: CASSWTGGNQPQHF.

The chain has TRBV12-3 or TRBV12-4 and TRBJ1-1, with no clear D. The CDR3 runs to 13 residues. Deletions cut 6 bases from V and 2 bases from J, with 10 bases between. CDR3 nucleotides: TGTGCCAGCAGGATGACACTTAACACTGAAGCTTTCTTT. It is translated as CASRMTLNTEAFF.

This chain connects TRBV5-4 to TRBJ2-3; 10 bases agree with TRBD2. J gave up 4 bases and V 0 bases, and 5 bases lay outside the gene matches. CDR1 is SGHNT, CDR2 YYREEE, per germline (reference sequence). This CDR3 has 16 amino acids. CDR3 amino acids: CASSLAPLAGADTQYF. The CDR3 DNA reads as TGTGCCAGCAGCTTGGCCCCGCTAGCGGGAGCAGATACGCAGTATTTT.

The rearrangement joins TRBV4-2 to TRBJ1-5; D remains unclear. Looked up from germline, CDR1 is LGHNA and CDR2 is YNFKEQ. The V and J ends lost 0 bases and 5 bases respectively, with 8 bases between them. The CDR3 runs to 14 residues. CDR3 nucleotide sequence: TGTGCCAGCAGCCAAGAGTATTATGATCAGCCCCAGCATTTT. It encodes CASSQEYYDQPQHF.

The chain has TRBV7-7 and TRBJ1-4, with a tentative D call TRBD1 (5 bases). The length of the CDR3 is 16 residues. Deletions cut 5 bases from V and 0 bases from J, with 13 bases between. The V gene's germline CDR1 is SSHAT and CDR2 FNYEAQ (reference sequence). The CDR3 is CASSPGGGSTNEKLFF. The DNA of the CDR3 is TGTGCCAGCAGCCCGGGGGGGGGTTCAACTAATGAAAAACTGTTTTTT.

The genes are TRBV7-2 and TRBJ1-2; no definite D call. Germline CDR1 and CDR2: SGHTA and FQGNSA. V was clipped by 4 bases and J by 5 bases, with 8 bases between them. The CDR3 is 12 amino acids. CDR3 region: CASSSYQYGYTF. Here the CDR3 DNA reads TGTGCCAGCAGCTCCTATCAATATGGCTACACCTTC.

This clone came up a few times. This chain connects TRBV28 to TRBJ1-2; maybe TRBD1 (6 bases). V was pared by 6 bases and J by 6 bases, with 14 bases between. Germline V gene data show CDR1 as MDHEN and CDR2 as SYDVKM. The CDR3 extends over 13 amino acids. CDR3 coding DNA: TGTGCCAGCAGCCTCGGGGGGGCCGATGGCTACACCTTC. This gives the protein CASSLGGADGYTF.

The chain carries TRBV5-6 and TRBJ2-7; 7 bases match TRBD2. The CDR3 is 13 amino acids. Germline-derived CDR1 and CDR2 are SGHDT and YYEEEE. V shed 0 bases and J 5 bases; nucleotides not matched to a gene: 2. This CDR3 reads CASSLGGLDEQYF. The CDR3 coding sequence is TGTGCCAGCAGCTTGGGTGGACTAGACGAGCAGTACTTC.

The J gene is TRBJ1-1, the V gene TRBV29-1; 7 positions match TRBD1. In germline, CDR1 is SQVTM, CDR2 ANQGSEA. The V and J ends lost 4 bases and 0 bases, in that order; junction bases with no gene match: 2. The CDR3 consists of 13 residues. The CDR3: CSVVGTVNTEAFF. CDR3 in DNA: TGCAGCGTTGTGGGGACAGTGAACACTGAAGCTTTCTTT.